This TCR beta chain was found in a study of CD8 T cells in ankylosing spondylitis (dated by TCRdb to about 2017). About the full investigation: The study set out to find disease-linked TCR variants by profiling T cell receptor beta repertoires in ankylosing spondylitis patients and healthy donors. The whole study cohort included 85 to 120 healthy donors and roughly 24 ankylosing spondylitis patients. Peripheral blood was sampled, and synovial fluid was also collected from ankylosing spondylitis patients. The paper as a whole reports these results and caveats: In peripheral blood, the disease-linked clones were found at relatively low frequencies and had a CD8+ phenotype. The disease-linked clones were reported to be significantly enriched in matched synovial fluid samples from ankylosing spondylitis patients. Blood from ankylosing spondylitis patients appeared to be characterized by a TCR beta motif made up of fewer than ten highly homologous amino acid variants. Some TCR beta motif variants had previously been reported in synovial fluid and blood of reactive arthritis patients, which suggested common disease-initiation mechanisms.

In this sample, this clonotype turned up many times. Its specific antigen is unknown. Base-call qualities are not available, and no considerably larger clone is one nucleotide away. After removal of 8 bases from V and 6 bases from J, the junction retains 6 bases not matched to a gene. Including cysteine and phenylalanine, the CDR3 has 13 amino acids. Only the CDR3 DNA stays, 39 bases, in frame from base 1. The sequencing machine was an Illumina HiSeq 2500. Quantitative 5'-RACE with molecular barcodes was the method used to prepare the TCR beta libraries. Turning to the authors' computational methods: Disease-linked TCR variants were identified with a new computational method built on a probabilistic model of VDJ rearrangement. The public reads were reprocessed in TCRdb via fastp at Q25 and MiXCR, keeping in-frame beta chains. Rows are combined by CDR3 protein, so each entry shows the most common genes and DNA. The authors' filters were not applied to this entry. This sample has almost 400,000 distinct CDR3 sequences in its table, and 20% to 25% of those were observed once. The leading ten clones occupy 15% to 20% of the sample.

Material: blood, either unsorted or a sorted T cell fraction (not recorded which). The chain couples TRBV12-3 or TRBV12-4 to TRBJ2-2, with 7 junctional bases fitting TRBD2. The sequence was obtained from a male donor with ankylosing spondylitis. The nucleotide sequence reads TGTGCCAGCCCAAGGGAGGGATCCGGGGAGCTGTTTTTT. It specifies CASPREGSGELFF.